This T cell receptor beta chain originates from a study of cytomegalovirus exposure and HLA in healthy donors. In the PCR, 60 Vbeta and 13 Jbeta primers were used. Data came from immunoSEQ multiplex PCR; TCRdb stores just in-frame clones and leaves some out. The sample has some 99,000 clones, 76% seen once; the top ten hold about 2%. Sequenced material: PBMCs. The clonotype originates from a man aged 35 to 55 in good health and CMV-seronegative.

The CDR3 region has the DNA TGTGCCAGCAGTGCACAGGACCCCTCTGGAAACACCATATATTTT. Protein: CASSAQDPSGNTIYF. This chain joins TRBV28 and TRBJ1-3, with a weak D call TRBD1 (5 bases). The V gene lost 5 bases and the J gene lost 0 bases, with 11 bases spanning the gap. This CDR3 contains 15 residues. From germline, CDR1 is MDHEN and CDR2 SYDVKM.